This T cell receptor (beta chain) derives from a study of identical twins. TCRdb called the 5' RACE reads again in MiXCR, with one record for every CDR3 protein. The data hold hundreds of thousands of distinct CDR3 sequences, with 8.6% observed a single time. Donors uniformly comprised healthy Caucasians. In this sample, this clonotype turned up a few times. Its antigen remains unidentified. Study-wide results and limits: Invariant T cells like MAIT and iNKT could partly confound the zero-insertion analyses. Out-of-frame alpha sequences shared by twins were enriched for low generation probability.

A further study also used this sample, focusing on yellow fever vaccine responses in identical twins.

The receptor's source is a woman aged 18-29 years in good health. Sequencing used PBMCs.

CDR3 in amino acids: CASSLTSIGELFF. The CDR3 nucleotides read TGTGCCAGCAGCCTCACTAGTATCGGGGAGCTGTTTTTT. The chain couples TRBV6-1 to TRBJ2-2; D is possibly TRBD2 (5 bases). Germline assignment: CDR1 MNHNS and CDR2 SASEGT. The CDR3 length is 13 residues. Trimming shortened V by 6 bases and J by 7 bases, and 12 bases separated the two germline ends.